This TCR beta chain was documented in a study of blood T cell repertoires in COVID-19. Overall study context: The United States, Italy and Spain supplied acute and convalescent COVID-19 samples. PBMCs, B-cell-depleted T cells, or T cells were the source of the cDNA or gDNA that made up the material.

Germline assignment: CDR1 SGHRS and CDR2 YFSETQ. With 4 bases clipped from V and 5 bases from J, the junction kept 14 bases outside the gene matches. This CDR3 has 17 residues. Study processing details: Reference gene primer amplification yielded estimated nucleated cell counts. The table came from immunoSEQ multiplex PCR; TCRdb's copy has only in-frame clones and leaves some out. That table gives V, J and clone size, and the DNA gave D and trimming. Of about 50,000 clones in the sample, 89% were seen once. The specimen sequenced was peripheral blood. The rearrangement links TRBV5-1 to TRBJ2-2, with 7 nucleotides matching TRBD2. The sequence was obtained from a human donor in a cohort sampled during active COVID-19. Here the CDR3 DNA reads TGCGCCAGCAGCGCCGGGGCTAGCGGAGTTGGGACCGGGGAGCTGTTTTTT. It encodes CASSAGASGVGTGELFF.